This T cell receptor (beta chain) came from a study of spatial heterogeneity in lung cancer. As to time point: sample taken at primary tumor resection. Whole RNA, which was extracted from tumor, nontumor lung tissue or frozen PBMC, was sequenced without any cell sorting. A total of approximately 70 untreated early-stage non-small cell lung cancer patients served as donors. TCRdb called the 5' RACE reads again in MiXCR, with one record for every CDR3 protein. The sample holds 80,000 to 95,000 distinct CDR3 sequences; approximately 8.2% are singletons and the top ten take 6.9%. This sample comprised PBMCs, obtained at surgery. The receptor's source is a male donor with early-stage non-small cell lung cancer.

The DNA of the CDR3 is TGTGCCAGCAGCTTAACCCGGGACAGGGGCACAGATACGCAGTATTTT. Translating it yields CASSLTRDRGTDTQYF. J is TRBJ2-3 and V is TRBV7-3, with 9 bases aligning to TRBD1. V shed 0 bases and J 1 base; nucleotides not matched to a gene: 2. The germline gives CDR1 SGHTA, CDR2 FQGTGA. There are 16 residues in the CDR3.